This TCR beta chain is drawn from a study of early T cells in non-severe SARS-CoV-2 infection. The library protocol tagged individual cDNA molecules with unique molecular identifiers. One entry per CDR3 protein, called by TCRdb with MiXCR from the 5' RACE reads. The sample includes 70,000 or so distinct CDR3 sequences, 10% of them seen just once. V gave up 0 bases and J gave up 0 bases, with 10 bases separating them. CDR1 and CDR2 (germline): DFQATT, SNEGSKA (reference sequence). The CDR3 runs 15 residues. This clonotype was counted only a few times. The chain has TRBV20-1 and TRBJ2-3; D may be TRBD2 (5 bases). This receptor was taken from an adult who was a healthcare worker with PCR-confirmed SARS-CoV-2 infection or an uninfected control (not recorded which). The source was whole blood, collected at baseline. The CDR3 spells CSARDGGGSTDTQYF. The CDR3 DNA is TGCAGTGCTAGAGACGGAGGCGGGAGCACAGATACGCAGTATTTT.